This T cell receptor beta chain was recovered during a study of T cells in Graves' hyperthyroidism and ophthalmopathy. Across the whole study: It was at initial diagnosis, before any treatment, that peripheral blood was collected.

Patients aged 18 to 65 had newly diagnosed hyperthyroidism of under 2 months' duration. It was uncontrolled infection, other autoimmune disease, pregnancy or lactation that excluded patients. In the case of this clonotype: Its specificity is not known.

Broader study findings: Most thyroid clonotypes with frequency above 0.001 were detected in blood.

Researchers amplified the TCR beta CDR3 regions from RNA transcripts. TCR CDR3 underwent first-round RT-PCR with the HTBI primer set. TCRdb analysed the multiplex PCR reads with MiXCR anew, one entry per CDR3 protein. The table has about 620,000 distinct CDR3 sequences, about 17% seen once. Material for sequencing was blood. This clonotype was obtained from a woman between 25 and 40 years old with Graves' hyperthyroidism.

CDR3 amino acids: CAWSVRTNGETQYF. CDR3 DNA: TGTGCCTGGAGTGTCCGGACTAACGGAGAGACCCAGTACTTC. This chain links TRBV30 with TRBJ2-5; TRBD2 might be the D (6 bases). The CDR3 length is 14 residues. CDR1 and CDR2 from the germline V gene are GTSNPN and SVGIG (reference sequence). Trimming took 0 bases from V and 4 from J, leaving 12 bases between them.